This T cell receptor beta chain was sequenced in a study of shared clonotypes between healthy human individuals. At the level of the study: A donor's plate count was three for CD4 naive and three for CD4 memory; CD8 naive had two and CD8 memory one. Whole-study results and caveats: A few donors held about 4.5% of naive CD4 clonotypes in common. Estimated clonotype richness was generally higher in naive than memory subsets.

Sequencing was performed with immunoSEQ multiplex PCR; in TCRdb, only in-frame clones are kept and a portion is missing. This table holds over 750,000 clones, 95% to 97% found once. In regard to this clone: The antigen remains undetermined.

The V segment lost 2 bases and the J segment 5 bases; nucleotides outside the gene matches: 9. CDR3 length: 16 amino acids. The germline gives CDR1 SGHVS, CDR2 FQNEAQ. The naive CD8 fraction comprised CD45RO-negative cells positively selected for CCR7 and excluded terminally differentiated effector memory CD45RA+ cells. The source is a man aged 25 to 45 in good health. Sequenced input: naive CD8+ T cells sorted from blood. This chain uses TRBV7-8 with TRBJ2-1, with 7 bases aligning to TRBD2. The CDR3 region is CASSLIETSRHNEQFF. DNA for the CDR3: TGTGCCAGCAGCTTAATTGAGACTAGCCGTCACAATGAGCAGTTCTTC.